The rows below give T cell receptor beta chains drawn from one sample of a study of T cell repertoires in cytomegalovirus infection. TCRdb processed the reads anew with MiXCR; each CDR3 protein has one entry. Here the sample spans under 200,000 distinct CDR3 sequences, about a tenth being singletons. Specimen: PBMCs. The receptor source for this set is a human donor in good health (CMV status not recorded). Some clones in this sample may be carry-over from other donors' samples. Each CDR3 is given with its conserved first and last residue. The order of the fields is clone size, D gene, J gene, V gene, CDR3 protein, CDR3 DNA. The D gene is left open where the match is weak. Clone size appears in some rows only: once, few, many, or a class for an expanded clone.

NA,TRBD1,TRBJ1-1,TRBV20-1,CSAPPTGDTEAFF,TGCAGTGCTCCACCGACAGGGGACACTGAAGCTTTCTTT
many,TRBD1,TRBJ2-3,TRBV28,CASSFRGQGEDTQYF,TGTGCCAGCAGTTTTAGAGGACAGGGGGAAGATACGCAGTATTTT
NA,NA,TRBJ2-4,TRBV28,CASSGRDLAKNIQYF,TGTGCCAGCAGCGGGAGAGACCTAGCCAAAAACATTCAGTACTTC
NA,NA,TRBJ1-1,TRBV7-2,CASSLKGRVVYF,TGTGCCAGCAGCTTAAAGGGCAGGGTGGTCTACTTT
NA,NA,TRBJ2-5,TRBV15,CATSRERGGETQYF,TGTGCCACCAGCAGAGAAAGGGGGGGAGAGACCCAGTACTTC
few,NA,TRBJ1-1,TRBV5-1,CASSDRGMNTEAFF,TGCGCCAGCAGCGACCGGGGGATGAACACTGAAGCTTTCTTT
few,NA,TRBJ1-3,TRBV28,CASSPQFESGNTIYF,TGTGCCAGCAGTCCTCAATTCGAGTCTGGAAACACCATATATTTT
NA,TRBD1,TRBJ1-1,TRBV12-3/TRBV12-4,CASSSEQGAYTEAFF,TGTGCCAGCAGCTCAGAACAGGGGGCCTACACTGAAGCTTTCTTT
many,NA,TRBJ2-1,TRBV7-6,CASSLGGPYSYNEQFF,TGTGCCAGCAGCTTAGGGGGCCCCTACTCCTACAATGAGCAGTTCTTC
NA,NA,TRBJ1-5,TRBV6-2/TRBV6-3,CASLGAFNQPQHF,TGTGCCAGCCTGGGGGCTTTCAATCAGCCCCAGCATTTT
many,NA,TRBJ1-5,TRBV6-5,CASSYSRSPNQPQHF,TGTGCCAGCAGTTACTCGAGGAGCCCCAATCAGCCCCAGCATTTT
medium-sized,TRBD2,TRBJ2-3,TRBV6-2/TRBV6-3,CATRPGTSDTDTQYF,TGTGCCACTCGACCGGGGACTAGCGACACAGATACGCAGTATTTT
many,TRBD2,TRBJ2-3,TRBV20-1,CSARAKLAGHADTQYF,TGCAGTGCTAGAGCGAAACTAGCGGGGCATGCCGATACGCAGTATTTT
many,NA,TRBJ1-5,TRBV5-1,CASSFGTTGQPQHF,TGCGCCAGCAGCTTCGGGACAACAGGTCAGCCCCAGCATTTT
many,NA,TRBJ2-5,TRBV10-3,CAMGRSYQETQYF,TGTGCCATGGGACGGTCGTACCAAGAGACCCAGTACTTC
many,NA,TRBJ1-1,TRBV28,CASSITGLNTEAFF,TGTGCCAGCAGTATCACAGGTCTGAACACTGAAGCTTTCTTT
many,TRBD1,TRBJ1-1,TRBV7-2,CASRIDRTGEAFF,TGTGCCAGCAGAATAGACAGGACAGGGGAAGCTTTCTTT
NA,NA,TRBJ2-7,TRBV20-1,CSAISPGSVEQYF,TGCAGTGCTATAAGCCCGGGGTCTGTCGAGCAGTACTTC
many,TRBD2,TRBJ2-1,TRBV24-1,CATSEWTSGSSYNEQFF,TGTGCCACCAGTGAGTGGACTAGCGGTAGCTCCTACAATGAGCAGTTCTTC
NA,NA,TRBJ2-1,TRBV29-1,CSVLVLVAKQFF,TGCAGCGTTCTTGTCCTCGTGGCCAAGCAGTTCTTC
many,NA,TRBJ2-2,TRBV7-8,CASSVRDRGSTGELFF,TGTGCCAGCAGCGTCCGGGACCGGGGTTCGACCGGGGAGCTGTTTTTT
NA,NA,TRBJ1-6,TRBV6-5,CASSYGVTPLHF,TGTGCCAGCAGTTACGGGGTTACACCCCTCCACTTT
many,TRBD2,TRBJ2-1,TRBV12-3/TRBV12-4,CASSRTSGDNEQFF,TGTGCCAGCAGTCGGACTAGCGGGGACAATGAGCAGTTCTTC
many,NA,TRBJ2-1,TRBV28,CASSFVGEYNEQFF,TGTGCCAGCAGTTTTGTGGGAGAGTACAATGAGCAGTTCTTC
many,NA,TRBJ2-7,TRBV11-2,CASSFGGPGGEQYF,TGTGCCAGCAGCTTCGGGGGGCCGGGTGGTGAGCAGTACTTC
many,NA,TRBJ2-7,TRBV10-3,CAISGRDPSYEQYF,TGTGCCATCAGTGGCCGGGACCCCTCCTACGAGCAGTACTTC
many,NA,TRBJ2-7,TRBV28,CASSFDGLPYEQYF,TGTGCCAGCAGTTTCGACGGACTTCCCTACGAGCAGTACTTC
few,NA,TRBJ1-1,TRBV20-1,CSAPRGGMNTEAFF,TGCAGTGCCCCCCGGGGGGGGATGAACACTGAAGCTTTCTTT
NA,TRBD1,TRBJ1-1,TRBV20-1,CSAFGQGRRNTEAFF,TGCAGTGCCTTCGGACAGGGTAGACGGAACACTGAAGCTTTCTTT
few,TRBD2,TRBJ2-5,TRBV28,CASKSLAGAQETQYF,TGTGCCAGCAAATCCTTAGCGGGAGCCCAAGAGACCCAGTACTTC
many,TRBD1,TRBJ2-6,TRBV27,CASSPAGTGGSGANVLTF,TGTGCCAGCAGTCCCGCCGGGACAGGGGGGTCTGGGGCCAACGTCCTGACTTTC
many,NA,TRBJ2-7,TRBV7-3,CASSLMVGLAYEQYF,TGTGCCAGCAGCTTAATGGTAGGCTTGGCCTACGAGCAGTACTTC
many,NA,TRBJ1-3,TRBV7-2,CASSSYGASGNTIYF,TGTGCCAGCTCCTCATACGGGGCCTCTGGAAACACCATATATTTT
NA,TRBD1,TRBJ1-2,TRBV6-2/TRBV6-3,CASGQLGQGAYGYTF,TGTGCCAGCGGACAACTGGGGCAGGGGGCCTATGGCTACACCTTC
many,TRBD2,TRBJ2-7,TRBV7-2,CASSFGTSASYEQYF,TGTGCCAGCAGCTTTGGGACTAGCGCCTCCTACGAGCAGTACTTC
few,TRBD2,TRBJ2-1,TRBV3-1,CASSQAGLAEDNEQFF,TGTGCCAGCAGCCAGGCGGGACTAGCGGAGGACAATGAGCAGTTCTTC
many,NA,TRBJ2-3,TRBV28,CASSISGRTTDTQYF,TGTGCCAGCAGTATTAGCGGAAGGACCACAGATACGCAGTATTTT
few,NA,TRBJ2-7,TRBV20-1,CSARDFQGRTYEQYF,TGCAGTGCTAGAGATTTCCAGGGGAGGACCTACGAGCAGTACTTC
many,TRBD2,TRBJ2-1,TRBV7-2,CASSLVPSGSDEQFF,TGTGCCAGCAGCTTAGTGCCTAGCGGGAGCGATGAGCAGTTCTTC
NA,TRBD2,TRBJ2-1,TRBV28,CASSLTRTSGYNEQFF,TGTGCCAGCAGTTTGACCCGGACTAGCGGATACAATGAGCAGTTCTTC
many,NA,TRBJ1-1,TRBV12-3/TRBV12-4,CASSFKQDSEAFF,TGTGCCAGCAGTTTTAAACAGGACAGTGAAGCTTTCTTT
NA,TRBD1,TRBJ2-5,TRBV28,CASSPRGGAETQYF,TGTGCCAGCAGTCCCCGAGGGGGCGCGGAGACCCAGTACTTC
NA,NA,TRBJ1-1,TRBV28,CASKGSIRNTEAFF,TGTGCCAGCAAGGGTTCCATACGTAACACTGAAGCTTTCTTT
NA,NA,TRBJ2-3,TRBV5-1,CASSLGLPPTDTQYF,TGCGCCAGCAGCCTGGGGCTCCCCCCCACAGATACGCAGTATTTT
NA,TRBD1,TRBJ1-1,TRBV7-2,CASRHHQGAWEAFF,TGTGCAAGCCGCCACCATCAGGGGGCTTGGGAAGCTTTCTTT
many,TRBD1,TRBJ2-3,TRBV6-2/TRBV6-3,CASSYSETGRRSTDTQYF,TGTGCCAGCAGTTACTCAGAGACAGGGCGAAGGAGCACAGATACGCAGTATTTT
NA,TRBD1,TRBJ1-1,TRBV29-1,CSARQGPNTEAFF,TGCAGCGCAAGACAGGGGCCGAACACTGAAGCTTTCTTT
NA,NA,TRBJ2-2,TRBV12-5,CASGLLRTNTGELFF,TGTGCTAGTGGTTTGTTGAGGACGAACACCGGGGAGCTGTTTTTT
NA,NA,TRBJ1-1,TRBV7-8,CASLKGGGGNTEAFF,TGTGCCAGCCTTAAGGGGGGCGGGGGGAACACTGAAGCTTTCTTT
NA,TRBD1,TRBJ1-6,TRBV20-1,CSARVDRGDSPLHF,TGCAGTGCTAGAGTCGACAGGGGTGATTCACCCCTCCACTTT
many,NA,TRBJ1-6,TRBV2,CASSEQVNSPLHF,TGTGCCAGCAGTGAGCAGGTTAATTCACCCCTCCACTTT
many,TRBD1,TRBJ1-5,TRBV28,CASSSDRAGGNQPQHF,TGTGCCAGCAGTTCTGACAGGGCCGGGGGCAATCAGCCCCAGCATTTT
many,NA,TRBJ1-1,TRBV29-1,CSVDLYGTEAFF,TGCAGCGTTGACCTTTATGGAACTGAAGCTTTCTTT
many,TRBD2,TRBJ2-7,TRBV7-2,CASSLLRTGGPYEQYF,TGTGCCAGCAGCTTACTGAGGACGGGGGGTCCCTACGAGCAGTACTTC